These T cell receptor beta chains were read from a single sample in a study of CD8+ T cells in alopecia areata. TCRdb's table, derived via immunoSEQ multiplex PCR, lists solely in-frame clones and lacks some. In the table there are under 200,000 clones, 50% to 65% of which are singletons. This specimen consisted of CD4+ T cells sorted from blood, obtained at week 24, from a patient treated with tofacitinib. The receptors originated from a human donor with alopecia areata. Both conserved end residues are part of each CDR3. Each record gives: V gene, clone size, CDR3 protein. Some rows have no size entry. The others give once, few or many, or a class for an expanded clone.

V gene: TRBV4-1
clone size: NA
CDR3 protein: CASSQGGAALIQYF

V gene: TRBV6-1
clone size: NA
CDR3 protein: CASSEGSGYGNQPQHF

V gene: TRBV6-5
clone size: few
CDR3 protein: CASSAGPLTNVLTF

V gene: TRBV7-4
clone size: NA
CDR3 protein: CASSLADGGDVSYEQYF

V gene: TRBV27
clone size: NA
CDR3 protein: CASSADHRGLADTQYF

V gene: TRBV30
clone size: NA
CDR3 protein: CAWSVKPLMTGEKLFF

V gene: TRBV29-1
clone size: NA
CDR3 protein: CSGGEGAAYEQYF

V gene: TRBV4-2
clone size: few
CDR3 protein: CASSYPGETQYF

V gene: TRBV20-1
clone size: few
CDR3 protein: CSVYIPYEQYF

V gene: TRBV29-1
clone size: few
CDR3 protein: CSVVAGWYEQYF

V gene: TRBV4-3
clone size: NA
CDR3 protein: CASSPRDRGRGEQFF

V gene: TRBV5-1
clone size: NA
CDR3 protein: CASRPGTGRNTQYF

V gene: TRBV6-1
clone size: once
CDR3 protein: CASSAGVESQYF

V gene: TRBV11-2
clone size: once
CDR3 protein: CASSLETGGNSPLHF

V gene: TRBV9
clone size: NA
CDR3 protein: CASSGGTSGVQSYNEQFF

V gene: TRBV30
clone size: few
CDR3 protein: CAWSVPGAARIHRSIQYF

V gene: TRBV18
clone size: NA
CDR3 protein: CASSPEGYEQYF

V gene: TRBV2
clone size: NA
CDR3 protein: CASCTTMNTEAFF

V gene: TRBV7-9
clone size: NA
CDR3 protein: CASSFDGYYGYTF

V gene: TRBV28
clone size: NA
CDR3 protein: CASTFPTGPVTEAFF

V gene: TRBV27
clone size: few
CDR3 protein: CATHSRRTEAFF

V gene: TRBV5-1
clone size: NA
CDR3 protein: CASSLATYNEQFF

V gene: TRBV7-9
clone size: NA
CDR3 protein: CASSLEGSNQPQHF

V gene: TRBV4-1
clone size: NA
CDR3 protein: CASSQSPGRTYNEQFF

V gene: TRBV15
clone size: once
CDR3 protein: CATSRGGLAGETQYF

V gene: TRBV19
clone size: NA
CDR3 protein: CASSTLGGANTEAFF

V gene: TRBV5-5
clone size: many
CDR3 protein: CASSTGPDSPLHF

V gene: TRBV5-1
clone size: NA
CDR3 protein: CASSLALASTGELFF

V gene: TRBV9
clone size: NA
CDR3 protein: CASSVGVLGNQPQHF

V gene: TRBV23-1
clone size: once
CDR3 protein: CASSQARDSTTYGYTF

V gene: TRBV5-1
clone size: NA
CDR3 protein: CASSLGQGGASYEQYF

V gene: TRBV29-1
clone size: NA
CDR3 protein: CSVDGTGRDTEAFF

V gene: TRBV30
clone size: NA
CDR3 protein: CAWSVLRGIDTEAFF

V gene: TRBV6-5
clone size: NA
CDR3 protein: CASSYLHPIMNTEAFF

V gene: TRBV25-1
clone size: NA
CDR3 protein: CASSDRTIGEQYF

V gene: TRBV4-2
clone size: few
CDR3 protein: CASSQETSLAKNIQYF

V gene: TRBV30
clone size: NA
CDR3 protein: CAWEGQPGQPQHF

V gene: TRBV4-2
clone size: NA
CDR3 protein: CASSQDEGSGTGAFF

V gene: TRBV10-3
clone size: NA
CDR3 protein: CAISESLTGEINQPQHF

V gene: TRBV11-2
clone size: NA
CDR3 protein: CASSTYLSGTYEQYF

V gene: TRBV29-1
clone size: NA
CDR3 protein: CSVRQAGIYEQYF

V gene: TRBV30
clone size: NA
CDR3 protein: CAWSVGGTYNEQFF

V gene: TRBV15
clone size: NA
CDR3 protein: CATSSEQGGYEQYF

V gene: TRBV9
clone size: NA
CDR3 protein: CASSVGGLAAEQFF

V gene: TRBV6-5
clone size: NA
CDR3 protein: CASSYSRLAFYEQYF

V gene: TRBV29-1
clone size: NA
CDR3 protein: CSVEGRQGRSYNEQFF

V gene: TRBV29-1
clone size: NA
CDR3 protein: CSVSNRGVGITEAFF

V gene: TRBV30
clone size: NA
CDR3 protein: CAWSVPGRRAFF

V gene: TRBV29-1
clone size: few
CDR3 protein: CSVEDRVGNTIYF

V gene: TRBV7-6
clone size: NA
CDR3 protein: CASSLDVGTSGANVLTF

V gene: TRBV5-1
clone size: NA
CDR3 protein: CASSFGTGNTIYF

V gene: TRBV6-5
clone size: NA
CDR3 protein: CASSNSAGVVTDTQYF